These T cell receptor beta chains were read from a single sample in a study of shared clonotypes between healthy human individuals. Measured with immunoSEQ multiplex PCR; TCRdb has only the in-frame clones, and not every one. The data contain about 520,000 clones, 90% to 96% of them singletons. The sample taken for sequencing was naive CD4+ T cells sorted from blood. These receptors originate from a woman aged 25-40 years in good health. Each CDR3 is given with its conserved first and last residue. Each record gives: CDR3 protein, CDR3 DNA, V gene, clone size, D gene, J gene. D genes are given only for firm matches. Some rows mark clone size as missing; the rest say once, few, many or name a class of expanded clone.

CDR3: CASSPRRTYSNQPQHF; DNA: TGTGCCAGCAGTCCGAGGCGGACTTATAGCAATCAGCCCCAGCATTTT; V: TRBV27; size: once; D: .; J: TRBJ1-5
CDR3: CASSIEGYEQYF; DNA: TGTGCCAGCAGTATTGAGGGATACGAGCAGTACTTC; V: TRBV28; size: .; D: .; J: TRBJ2-7
CDR3: CASSLSSYEQYF; DNA: TGCGCCAGCAGCTTAAGCTCCTACGAGCAGTACTTC; V: TRBV5-1; size: .; D: .; J: TRBJ2-7
CDR3: CASRPVVGDQYF; DNA: TGTGCCAGCAGACCTGTGGTTGGGGACCAGTACTTC; V: TRBV27; size: .; D: .; J: TRBJ2-5
CDR3: CASSQMGPGVYGYTF; DNA: TGTGCCAGCAGCCAAATGGGGCCAGGGGTCTATGGCTACACCTTC; V: TRBV9; size: .; D: .; J: TRBJ1-2
CDR3: CASSSGSKIPKETQYF; DNA: TGCGCCAGCAGCTCGGGGAGTAAGATACCCAAAGAGACCCAGTACTTC; V: TRBV5-1; size: .; D: .; J: TRBJ2-5
CDR3: CSAMGGYGYTF; DNA: TGCAGTGCGATGGGAGGCTATGGCTACACCTTC; V: TRBV20-1; size: .; D: .; J: TRBJ1-2
CDR3: CASSPGPGANVLTF; DNA: TGTGCCAGCAGCCCAGGGCCTGGGGCCAACGTCCTGACTTTC; V: TRBV7-9; size: few; D: .; J: TRBJ2-6
CDR3: CASSIDRDGYNEQFF; DNA: TGTGCCAGTAGTATCGACCGGGACGGGTACAATGAGCAGTTCTTC; V: TRBV19; size: .; D: .; J: TRBJ2-1
CDR3: CASSSGGYGYTF; DNA: TGTGCCAGCAGCTCCGGTGGATATGGCTACACCTTC; V: TRBV9; size: .; D: .; J: TRBJ1-2
CDR3: CASSGNTGGTQYF; DNA: TGCGCCAGCAGTGGGAATACAGGGGGTACGCAGTATTTT; V: TRBV10-1; size: .; D: TRBD1; J: TRBJ2-3
CDR3: CASSDGQGVRNEQFF; DNA: TGTGCCAGCAGTGATGGACAGGGGGTTAGGAATGAGCAGTTCTTC; V: TRBV6-1; size: .; D: TRBD1; J: TRBJ2-1
CDR3: CASSVGPTSTDTQYF; DNA: TGTGCCAGCAGCGTAGGGCCCACTAGCACAGATACGCAGTATTTT; V: TRBV9; size: .; D: .; J: TRBJ2-3
CDR3: CASSLSVNQPQHF; DNA: TGTGCCAGCAGTCTATCGGTGAATCAGCCCCAGCATTTT; V: TRBV6-1; size: once; D: .; J: TRBJ1-5
CDR3: CRGNGYTF; DNA: TGCAGAGGAAATGGCTACACCTTC; V: TRBV20-1; size: few; D: .; J: TRBJ1-2
CDR3: CASSLGTGETQYF; DNA: TGTGCCAGCAGCTTAGGGACGGGAGAGACCCAGTACTTC; V: TRBV7-2; size: .; D: .; J: TRBJ2-5
CDR3: CASSLMPIQSSNAQYF; DNA: TGTGCCAGCAGCTTAATGCCAATCCAGTCCTCTAATGCGCAGTATTTT; V: TRBV7-3; size: .; D: .; J: TRBJ2-3
CDR3: CASSLPFSRIEAFF; DNA: TGTGCCAGCAGTTTACCCTTTTCCAGGATTGAAGCTTTCTTT; V: TRBV28; size: .; D: .; J: TRBJ1-1
CDR3: CASSPPYSQETQYF; DNA: TGTGCCAGCTCACCACCGTATTCCCAAGAGACCCAGTACTTC; V: TRBV18; size: once; D: .; J: TRBJ2-5
CDR3: CASRVGGTNGGYNEQFF; DNA: TGTGCCAGCAGGGTTGGGGGAACGAACGGAGGATACAATGAGCAGTTCTTC; V: TRBV28; size: .; D: .; J: TRBJ2-1
CDR3: CASSQNRPTPPNYNEQFF; DNA: TGCGCCAGCAGCCAAAACCGACCAACCCCCCCAAACTACAATGAGCAGTTCTTC; V: TRBV4-1; size: .; D: .; J: TRBJ2-1
CDR3: CASSLASGGNFYGYTF; DNA: TGTGCCAGCAGCTTAGCGAGTGGAGGAAACTTCTATGGCTACACCTTC; V: TRBV7-9; size: .; D: .; J: TRBJ1-2